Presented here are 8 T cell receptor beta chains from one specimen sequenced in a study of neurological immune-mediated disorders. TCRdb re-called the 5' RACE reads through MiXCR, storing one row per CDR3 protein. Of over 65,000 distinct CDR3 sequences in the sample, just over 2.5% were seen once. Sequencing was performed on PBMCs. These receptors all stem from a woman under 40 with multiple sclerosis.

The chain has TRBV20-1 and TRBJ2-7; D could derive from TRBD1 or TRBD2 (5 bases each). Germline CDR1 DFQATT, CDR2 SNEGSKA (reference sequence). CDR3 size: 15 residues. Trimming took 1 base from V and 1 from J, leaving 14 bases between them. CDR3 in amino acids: CSARVPGAASYEQYF. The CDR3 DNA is TGCAGTGCTAGAGTTCCCGGGGCAGCGTCCTACGAGCAGTACTTC.

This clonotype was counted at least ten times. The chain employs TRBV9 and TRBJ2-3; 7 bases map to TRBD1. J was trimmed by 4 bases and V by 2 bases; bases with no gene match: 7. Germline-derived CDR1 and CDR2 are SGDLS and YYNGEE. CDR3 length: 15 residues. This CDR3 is CASSVRGQRADTQYF. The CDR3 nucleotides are TGTGCCAGCAGCGTTAGGGGGCAAAGGGCAGATACGCAGTATTTT.

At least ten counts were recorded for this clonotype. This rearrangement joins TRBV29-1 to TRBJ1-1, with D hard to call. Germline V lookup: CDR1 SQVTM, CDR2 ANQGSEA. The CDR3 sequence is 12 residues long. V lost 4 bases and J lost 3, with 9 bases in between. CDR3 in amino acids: CSVVAAHTEAFF. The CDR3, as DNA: TGCAGCGTTGTGGCAGCTCACACTGAAGCTTTCTTT.

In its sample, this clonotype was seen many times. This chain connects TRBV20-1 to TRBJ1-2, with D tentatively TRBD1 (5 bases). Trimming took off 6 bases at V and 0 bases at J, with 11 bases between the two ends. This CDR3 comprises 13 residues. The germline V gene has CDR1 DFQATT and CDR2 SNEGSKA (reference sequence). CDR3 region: CSAGMTANYGYTF. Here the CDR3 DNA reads TGCAGTGCCGGAATGACAGCTAACTATGGCTACACCTTC.

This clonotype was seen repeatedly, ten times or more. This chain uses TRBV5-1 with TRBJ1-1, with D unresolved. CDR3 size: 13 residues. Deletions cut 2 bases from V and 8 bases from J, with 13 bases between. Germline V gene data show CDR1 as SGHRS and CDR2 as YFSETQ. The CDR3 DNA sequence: TGCGCCAGCAGCTTAGGGAGCGGACTCGAAGCTTTCTTT. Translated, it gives CASSLGSGLEAFF.

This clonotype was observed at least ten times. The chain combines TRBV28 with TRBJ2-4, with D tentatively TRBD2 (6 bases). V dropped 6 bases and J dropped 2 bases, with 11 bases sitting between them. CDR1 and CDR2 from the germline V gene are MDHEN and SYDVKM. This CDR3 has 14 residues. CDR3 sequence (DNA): TGTGCCAGCAGCCTCGCGGGAACCAAAAACATTCAGTACTTC. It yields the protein CASSLAGTKNIQYF.

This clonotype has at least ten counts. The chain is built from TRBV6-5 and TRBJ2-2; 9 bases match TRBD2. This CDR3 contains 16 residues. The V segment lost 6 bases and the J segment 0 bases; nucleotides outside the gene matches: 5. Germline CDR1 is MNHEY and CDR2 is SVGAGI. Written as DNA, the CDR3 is TGTGCCAGCAGGGCACGACTAGCGGCGAACACCGGGGAGCTGTTTTTT. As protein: CASRARLAANTGELFF.

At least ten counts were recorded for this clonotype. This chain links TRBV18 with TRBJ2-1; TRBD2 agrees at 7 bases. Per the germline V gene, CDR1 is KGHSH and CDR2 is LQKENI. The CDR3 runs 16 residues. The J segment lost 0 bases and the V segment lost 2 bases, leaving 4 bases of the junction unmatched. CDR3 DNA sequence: TGTGCCAGCTCACCAGAGCGGGATATCTCCTACAATGAGCAGTTCTTC. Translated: CASSPERDISYNEQFF.